Reported below is one T cell receptor (beta chain). The data were obtained in a study of CD8 T cells in Susac syndrome. Trimming removed 6 bases from V and 7 bases from J; junction bases left unmatched: 8. Germline CDR1 MRHNA, CDR2 SNTAGT. CDR3 length equals 13 residues. RNA, at about 0.45 to 1 ug, was reverse transcribed with random hexamers. One entry per CDR3 protein, called by TCRdb with MiXCR from the immunoSEQ multiplex PCR reads. The sample carries 150,000 to 200,000 distinct CDR3 sequences, about 93% recorded once. The gene calls are TRBV6-4 and TRBJ2-7; 8 bases fit TRBD1. The receptor was isolated from a human donor in good health. Sequenced material: CD4+ T cells from PBMCs. This CDR3 is CASSLRTGHEQYF. DNA for the CDR3: TGTGCCAGCAGCCTTCGGACAGGGCATGAGCAGTACTTC.